These 14 T cell receptor beta chains were all obtained from the same sample, sequenced in a study of T cells in Graves' hyperthyroidism and ophthalmopathy (dated by TCRdb to about 2019). Libraries were constructed by multiplex PCR. Sequenced using an Illumina HiSeq 2000. TCR beta CDR3 regions were amplified from RNA transcripts. A first-round RT-PCR of the TCR CDR3 used the HTBI primer set with the Qiagen OneStep RT-PCR kit. The public sequencing data were trimmed at Q25 with fastp and processed into clonotypes with MiXCR by TCRdb, which kept only in-frame beta chains. Rows merge per CDR3 protein into single entries with the most common DNA and genes. Across this sample there are 560,000 or so distinct CDR3 sequences, with less than 20% seen only once. Together, the top ten hold roughly 47% of the sample. Material for sequencing was blood. All receptors derive from a man in his forties with Graves' ophthalmopathy.

Comment on this clonotype: An end of the junction differs from the germline gene, which may be a read error. The chain links TRBV7-6 to TRBJ2-1; D is ambiguous. CDR1 SGHVS and CDR2 FNYEAQ come from the germline V gene. The CDR3 length is 13 residues. CDR3 loop: CVSSPGTYNEQFF. Written as DNA, the CDR3 is TGTGTCAGCAGCCCGGGCACCTACAATGAGCAGTTCTTC.

This clonotype was found a few times. The rearrangement uses TRBV19 and TRBJ2-7; 9 positions match TRBD2. CDR1 is LNHDA and CDR2 is SQIVND in the germline V gene (reference sequence). The CDR3 runs 14 residues. V gave up 2 bases and J gave up 4 bases; unmatched junction bases: 3. This CDR3 is CASSIRSGRYEQYF. DNA of the CDR3: TGTGCCAGTAGTATAAGAAGCGGGAGGTACGAGCAGTACTTC. The complete variable domain, with remaining parts taken from reference TRBV19 and TRBJ2-7, reads DGGITQSPKYLFRKEGQNVTLSCEQNLNHDAMYWYRQDPGQGLRLIYYSQIVNDFQKGDIAEGYSVSREKKESFPLTVTSAQKNPTAFYLCASSIRSGRYEQYFGPGTRLTVT.

This clonotype was picked up many times. In DNA, the CDR3 is TGTGCCAGCAGTCCTCTAGCGGGTGCTGGAGCAGATACGCAGTATTTT. It encodes CASSPLAGAGADTQYF. V is TRBV28 and J is TRBJ2-3; 8 bases line up with TRBD2. Germline CDR1 is MDHEN and CDR2 is SYDVKM. The ends lost 5 bases at V and 4 bases at J; junction bases unmatched: 11. The length of the CDR3 is 16 residues. The variable domain in full, completed from reference TRBV28 and TRBJ2-3, reads DVKVTQSSRYLVKRTGEKVFLECVQDMDHENMFWYRQDPGLGLRLIYFSYDVKMKEKGDIPEGYSVSREKKERFSLILESASTNQTSMYLCASSPLAGAGADTQYFGPGTRLTVL.

This clonotype was detected many times. The chain combines TRBV12-3 or TRBV12-4 with TRBJ2-5; 13 bases are a match to TRBD2. This CDR3 comprises 16 residues. The junction had 6 bases not matched to a gene; V was cut back by 5 bases and J by 3 bases. CDR3 bases: TGTGCCAGCAGTCCCGGGACTAGCGGGGTTAAAGAGACCCAGTACTTC. This encodes CASSPGTSGVKETQYF.

This clonotype was detected only a few times. The chain links TRBV28 to TRBJ1-2, with TRBD1 as a possible D gene (5 bases). V was trimmed by 7 bases and J by 3 bases, leaving 12 bases between them. CDR3 length: 13 amino acids. The germline gives CDR1 MDHEN, CDR2 SYDVKM. CDR3 amino acids: CASTKGLDYGYTF. As DNA, the CDR3 is TGTGCCAGCACGAAGGGGTTAGACTATGGCTACACCTTC.

This clonotype appeared many times. V is TRBV11-2 and J is TRBJ2-5; D perhaps matches TRBD2 (7 bases). V was clipped by 8 bases and J by 5 bases, with 18 bases between them. CDR3 length: 14 amino acids. From germline, CDR1 is SGHAT and CDR2 FQNNGV. The DNA of the CDR3 is TGTGCCAGCTCGCAAGGGGGGGCCGGGGAGACCCAGTACTTC. It codes for CASSQGGAGETQYF.

The J gene is TRBJ1-3, the V gene TRBV4-2, with D maybe TRBD1 (6 bases). The CDR3 runs to 15 residues. Germline CDR1 and CDR2: LGHNA and YNFKEQ. Trimming removed 4 bases at V and 0 bases at J, with 10 bases between. CDR3 sequence: CASSRDKNSGNTIYF. The CDR3 nucleotides are TGTGCCAGCAGCCGGGACAAGAACTCTGGAAACACCATATATTTT.

This clonotype was recorded many times. The V gene is TRBV18, the J gene TRBJ1-2, with D possibly matching TRBD1 (5 bases). The CDR3 extends over 14 amino acids. Trimming took off 3 bases at V and 2 bases at J, with 10 bases between the two ends. Germline CDR1 KGHSH, CDR2 LQKENI. The CDR3 nucleotides are TGTGCCAGCTCACCCTTCCGGGACAACTATGGCTACACCTTC. Its protein product is CASSPFRDNYGYTF.

Many counts were recorded for this clonotype. J is TRBJ2-7 and V is TRBV6-5, with D possibly matching TRBD1 (6 bases). CDR3 length equals 15 residues. Germline V gene sequence: CDR1 MNHEY, CDR2 SVGAGI. Trimming took off 0 bases at V and 2 bases at J, with 11 bases between the two ends. CDR3 amino acids: CASSYSSRGPYEQYF. The CDR3 region has the DNA TGTGCCAGCAGTTACTCTTCCAGGGGCCCCTACGAGCAGTACTTC.

In nucleotides, the CDR3 is TGTGCCAGCAGCTTAGATGCAGCGGGGGGGCGCACAGATACGCAGTATTTT. Its protein is CASSLDAAGGRTDTQYF. The chain carries TRBV7-9 and TRBJ2-3; 10 bases are a match to TRBD2. Germline CDR1 and CDR2: SEHNR and FQNEAQ (reference sequence). The CDR3 extends over 17 amino acids. Losses at the gene ends were 1 base for V and 1 base for J; bases not matched to a gene: 5.

This clonotype appeared a few times. The CDR3 protein is CASSFSGGEQYF. CDR3 DNA: TGTGCCAGCAGTTTCTCTGGGGGAGAGCAGTACTTC. The chain carries TRBV12-3 or TRBV12-4 and TRBJ2-7, with D perhaps matching TRBD1 or TRBD2 (5 bases each). CDR3 length: 12 residues. The ends were cut back, 3 bases at V and 7 bases at J, with 10 bases in the middle.

The chain is built from TRBV20-1 and TRBJ1-4, with 8 nucleotides matching TRBD1. With 5 bases clipped from V and 6 bases from J, the junction kept 5 bases outside the gene matches. CDR1 is DFQATT, CDR2 SNEGSKA, per germline (reference sequence). The CDR3 loop spans 13 amino acids. CDR3 residues: CSARQGKDEKLFF. The CDR3 nucleotides are TGCAGTGCTCGACAGGGGAAGGATGAAAAACTGTTTTTT.

The J gene is TRBJ1-1, the V gene TRBV19; D might be TRBD1 (6 bases). The germline V gene encodes CDR1 LNHDA and CDR2 SQIVND (reference sequence). Trimming shortened V by 3 bases and J by 4 bases, and 18 bases separated the two germline ends. This CDR3 comprises 16 residues. CDR3: CASSINSGARVTEAFF. The CDR3 bases are TGTGCCAGTAGTATTAATTCAGGGGCGCGGGTCACTGAAGCTTTCTTT.

The chain carries TRBV6-1 and TRBJ2-7; 16 positions match TRBD2. In germline, CDR1 is MNHNS, CDR2 SASEGT. The length of the CDR3 is 16 residues. V was clipped by 6 bases and J by 3 bases; unmatched bases: 5. The CDR3 DNA follows: TGTGCCAGCAGCCCCGGGACTAGCGGGAGGGTCTACGAGCAGTACTTC. Translated, it gives CASSPGTSGRVYEQYF.